Below are 18 T cell receptor beta chains sequenced from a single sample in a study of blood T cell repertoires in COVID-19. Clones were read by immunoSEQ multiplex PCR, and TCRdb kept only the in-frame ones, dropping some. The repertoire holds 430,000 or so clones, with roughly 88% as singletons. The sequenced sample consisted of PBMCs or T cells enriched from blood (not recorded which). The receptors stem from a young woman who had been exposed to COVID-19.

The chain links TRBV20-1 to TRBJ1-6, with 7 bases aligning to TRBD1. The CDR3 consists of 15 residues. The germline CDR1 and CDR2 sequences are DFQATT and SNEGSKA (reference sequence). V dropped 3 bases and J dropped 2; count of bases not matched to a gene: 4. CDR3: CSASSQGAYNSPLHF. CDR3 sequence (DNA): TGCAGTGCTAGTTCCCAGGGGGCCTATAATTCACCCCTCCACTTT.

The chain carries TRBV27 and TRBJ1-5; 9 bases are a match to TRBD1. V shed 4 bases and J 2 bases; nucleotides not matched to a gene: 6. The CDR3 has 16 amino acids. The germline V gene has CDR1 MNHEY and CDR2 SMNVEV (reference sequence). The chain's CDR3 is CASSSHRGQGNQPQHF. The CDR3 DNA reads TGTGCCAGCAGTTCTCACAGGGGGCAGGGCAATCAGCCCCAGCATTTT.

V and J are TRBV11-2 and TRBJ2-1; a possible D gene is TRBD2 (6 bases). From germline, CDR1 is SGHAT and CDR2 FQNNGV. There are 18 residues in the CDR3. Trimming left V 2 bases short and J 1 base short, with 18 bases between. The CDR3 region has the DNA TGTGCCAGCAGCTTACAGCCTCGGGGGAGTGCATCCTACAATGAGCAGTTCTTC. It yields the protein CASSLQPRGSASYNEQFF.

V gene TRBV2 combines with J gene TRBJ1-5, with 7 bases identical to TRBD1. The V gene's germline CDR1 is SNHLY and CDR2 FYNNEI. This CDR3 has 14 amino acids. The V and J ends lost 6 bases and 4 bases, in that order; junction bases with no gene match: 6. The CDR3 coding sequence is TGTGCCAGCAGCAGGGCAGGGGGTAATCAGCCCCAGCATTTT. It codes for CASSRAGGNQPQHF.

The rearrangement uses TRBV6-5 and TRBJ2-7, with TRBD1 matching 12 bases. The trim removed 5 bases at V and 3 bases at J, leaving 5 bases unmatched. This CDR3 region has 15 residues. From germline, CDR1 is MNHEY and CDR2 SVGAGI. CDR3 protein: CASSRGQGASYEQYF. The CDR3 region has the DNA TGTGCCAGCAGTAGGGGACAGGGGGCCAGCTACGAGCAGTACTTC.

The chain links TRBV7-2 to TRBJ1-5, with 8 bases that match TRBD1. The length of the CDR3 is 15 residues. V shed 8 bases, J shed 0 bases, and the junction held 6 bases outside the gene matches. CDR1 SGHTA and CDR2 FQGNSA come from the germline V gene. CDR3 DNA sequence: TGTGCCAGCGGTACTACAGGGGGTAGCAATCAGCCCCAGCATTTT. Translation gives CASGTTGGSNQPQHF.

The chain carries TRBV6-4 and TRBJ1-5, with 8 bases lining up with TRBD1. CDR1 MRHNA and CDR2 SNTAGT come from the germline V gene. CDR3 length equals 18 residues. V trimming: 6 bases; J trimming: 0 bases; junction bases outside the gene matches: 13. The CDR3 sequence: CASSDGNDRGISNQPQHF. The CDR3 DNA sequence: TGTGCCAGCAGCGACGGAAATGACAGGGGCATTAGCAATCAGCCCCAGCATTTT.

The CDR3 nucleotides are TGCAGCGTTGTATCGACAGGAACCACTGAAGCTTTCTTT. As protein: CSVVSTGTTEAFF. The chain uses TRBV29-1 and TRBJ1-1, with D tentatively TRBD1 (6 bases). The length of the CDR3 is 13 residues. CDR1 SQVTM and CDR2 ANQGSEA come from the germline V gene. V shed 4 bases and J shed 4 bases, with 13 bases lying between them.

The J gene is TRBJ2-7, the V gene TRBV6-5; D may be TRBD2 (5 bases). Germline V gene sequence: CDR1 MNHEY, CDR2 SVGAGI. Trimming stripped 0 bases from V and 4 bases from J, with 10 bases between. The CDR3 extends over 14 amino acids. CDR3 sequence: CASSYSVGDYEQYF. The CDR3 region has the DNA TGTGCCAGCAGTTACTCGGTCGGGGATTACGAGCAGTACTTC.

The chain has TRBV7-9 and TRBJ1-1; TRBD1 agrees at 8 bases. The CDR3 contains 13 residues. The J segment lost 8 bases and the V segment lost 7 bases, leaving 9 bases of the junction unmatched. Germline-derived CDR1 and CDR2 are SEHNR and FQNEAQ (reference sequence). CDR3 protein: CASTLGQGAEAFF. CDR3 nucleotide sequence: TGTGCCAGCACCCTAGGGCAGGGGGCCGAAGCTTTCTTT.

The V and J genes are TRBV12-3 or TRBV12-4 and TRBJ2-1, with D perhaps matching TRBD2 (6 bases). This CDR3 is built from 13 residues. Trimming took off 10 bases at V and 0 bases at J, with 10 bases between the two ends. The CDR3 DNA reads TGTGCCACCCATAGCGGCTCCTACAATGAGCAGTTCTTC. Translation gives CATHSGSYNEQFF.

This clone was observed a single time. The chain is built from TRBV6-5 and TRBJ2-2; the D gene is possibly TRBD2 (5 bases). This CDR3 is 13 amino acids long. V lost 3 bases and J 7 bases, leaving 9 bases between the germline ends. Germline assignment: CDR1 MNHEY and CDR2 SVGAGI. The CDR3 sequence is CASSYEGGGELFF. The CDR3 DNA follows: TGTGCCAGCAGTTATGAGGGCGGCGGGGAGCTGTTTTTT.

The rearrangement links TRBV3-1 (or the pseudogene TRBV3-2) to TRBJ2-1; perhaps TRBD1 as D (5 bases). CDR3 size: 14 residues. The germline gives CDR1 LGHDT, CDR2 YNNKEL (reference sequence). The V and J ends lost 4 bases and 4 bases respectively, with 11 bases between them. Written as DNA, the CDR3 is TGTGCCAGCAGCCCTATCGACAGATACAATGAGCAGTTCTTC. Translation: CASSPIDRYNEQFF.

V gene TRBV6-1 combines with J gene TRBJ1-2; D perhaps matches TRBD1 (5 bases). The CDR3 covers 17 residues. The V gene lost 3 bases and the J gene lost 8 bases, with 25 bases spanning the gap. Germline values: CDR1 MNHNS, CDR2 SASEGT. CDR3 in DNA: TGTGCCAGCAGTGAGCAAGAGGGAGGGGTGCAGTCGCGGGGCTACACCTTC. The encoded protein is CASSEQEGGVQSRGYTF.

V usage is TRBV12-3 or TRBV12-4 and J usage is TRBJ2-4; D is unclear. The CDR3 is made up of 12 amino acids. Trimming pared 6 bases from V and 7 bases from J, leaving 10 bases between. This CDR3 reads CASSLAANIQYF. CDR3 nucleotide sequence: TGTGCCAGCAGCCTGGCAGCGAACATTCAGTACTTC.

The J gene is TRBJ1-1, the V gene TRBV6-6, with 7 bases lining up with TRBD1. The CDR3 has 12 residues. CDR1 is MNHNY and CDR2 is SVGAGI in the germline V gene (reference sequence). V was clipped by 10 bases and J by 1 base; unmatched bases: 3. CDR3 nucleotides: TGTGCCACCGGACAGGCGAACACTGAAGCTTTCTTT. Its protein product is CATGQANTEAFF.

A few counts support this clone. This chain joins TRBV4-3 and TRBJ1-1; 11 nucleotides match TRBD1. The germline V gene has CDR1 LGHNA and CDR2 YSLEER. This CDR3 contains 15 residues. V lost 4 bases to trimming and J lost 3 bases; unmatched junction nucleotides: 4. CDR3 sequence (DNA): TGCGCCAGCAGCCTAGGACAGGGGGCAGACACTGAAGCTTTCTTT. It is translated as CASSLGQGADTEAFF.

This chain uses TRBV4-2 with TRBJ2-2; 14 bases are a match to TRBD2. V was clipped by 4 bases and J by 1 base; unmatched bases: 8. CDR1 is LGHNA, CDR2 YNFKEQ, per germline. The CDR3 totals 19 residues. This CDR3 reads CASSPTRTSGGRNTGELFF. For the CDR3, the DNA is TGTGCCAGCAGCCCTACCCGGACTAGCGGGGGGCGGAACACCGGGGAGCTGTTTTTT.